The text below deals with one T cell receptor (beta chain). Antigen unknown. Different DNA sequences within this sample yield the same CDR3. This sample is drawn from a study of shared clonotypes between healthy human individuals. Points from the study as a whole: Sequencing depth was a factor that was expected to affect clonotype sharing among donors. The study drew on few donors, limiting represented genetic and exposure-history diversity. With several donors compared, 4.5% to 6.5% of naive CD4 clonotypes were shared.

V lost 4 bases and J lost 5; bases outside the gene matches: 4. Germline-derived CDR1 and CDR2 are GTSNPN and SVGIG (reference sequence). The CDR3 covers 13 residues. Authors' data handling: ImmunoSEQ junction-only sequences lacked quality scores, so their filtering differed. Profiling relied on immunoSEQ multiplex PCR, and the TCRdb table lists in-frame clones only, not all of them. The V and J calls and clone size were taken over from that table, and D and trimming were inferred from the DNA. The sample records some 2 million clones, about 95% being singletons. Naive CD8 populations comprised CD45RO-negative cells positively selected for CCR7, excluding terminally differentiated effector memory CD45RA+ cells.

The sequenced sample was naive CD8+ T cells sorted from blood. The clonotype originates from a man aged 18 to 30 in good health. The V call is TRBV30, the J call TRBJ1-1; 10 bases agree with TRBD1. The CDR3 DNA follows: TGTGCCTGGAACGACAGGGGGCTTACTGAAGCTTTCTTT. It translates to CAWNDRGLTEAFF.